This T cell receptor beta chain was retrieved from a study of technical replicates of blood from several donors. This clone has only one observation. Assay: immunoSEQ multiplex PCR; the TCRdb copy retains only in-frame clones and omits some. The sample has about 83,000 clones; approximately 90% are singletons. The sample was T cells isolated from PBMCs. The sequence was collected from a human donor in good health.

The CDR3 sequence is CASSLGQLATNEKLFF. The CDR3 nucleotides are TGTGCCAGCAGCCTCGGACAGCTTGCAACTAATGAAAAACTGTTTTTT. The genes are TRBV7-9 and TRBJ1-4; possibly TRBD1 for D (6 bases). This CDR3 contains 16 residues. Trimming took 5 bases from V and 0 from J, leaving 13 bases between them. Germline CDR1 and CDR2: SEHNR and FQNEAQ (reference sequence).